Presented here are 3 T cell receptor beta chains from one specimen sequenced in a study of regulatory T cells in long-lasting Graves disease. Construction of TCR beta libraries relied on iRepertoire HTBI primers and on Arm-PCR targeting CDR3 regions. Via MiXCR, TCRdb re-called the multiplex PCR reads, giving one row per CDR3 protein. This table holds about 540,000 distinct CDR3 sequences, approximately 13% found once. Time point given: newly diagnosed GD, antithyroid drugs for less than 3 months. After RNA was extracted from PBMCs, the TCR library was made from it. The data were also submitted as part of a second study, on T cells in Graves' hyperthyroidism and ophthalmopathy.

Sample: peripheral blood mononuclear cells (PBMCs), taken at new diagnosis, from a patient treated with antithyroid drugs. The source is a man aged 25 to 40 with Graves disease.

This clonotype has a handful of counts. CDR3 in amino acids: CATSRELDTSNYGYTF. The CDR3 coding sequence is TGTGCCACCAGCAGAGAGTTGGACACCTCTAACTATGGCTACACCTTC. The chain joins TRBV15 to TRBJ1-2; maybe TRBD1 (5 bases). This CDR3 has 16 residues. The germline V gene encodes CDR1 LNHNV and CDR2 YYDKDF (reference sequence). V was clipped by 0 bases and J by 0 bases, with 11 bases between them.

This clonotype was seen at least ten times. V and J are TRBV5-1 and TRBJ1-6; the D gene is possibly TRBD1 (5 bases). V gave up 3 bases and J gave up 4 bases, with 14 bases separating them. CDR1 is SGHRS and CDR2 is YFSETQ in the germline V gene. The CDR3 has 16 residues. The CDR3 is CASSSDRSLYNSPLHF. The CDR3 DNA follows: TGCGCCAGCAGCTCCGACAGAAGTCTATATAATTCACCCCTCCACTTT.

V and J are TRBV4-1 and TRBJ1-4; D is ambiguous. V lost 3 bases and J lost 4, with 15 bases in between. The CDR3 covers 16 residues. Germline CDR1 reads MGHRA; CDR2 reads YSYEKL. In nucleotides, the CDR3 is TGCGCCAGCAGCCAGACCCAGGCCGCGGGTAATGAAAAACTGTTTTTT. Translating it yields CASSQTQAAGNEKLFF.